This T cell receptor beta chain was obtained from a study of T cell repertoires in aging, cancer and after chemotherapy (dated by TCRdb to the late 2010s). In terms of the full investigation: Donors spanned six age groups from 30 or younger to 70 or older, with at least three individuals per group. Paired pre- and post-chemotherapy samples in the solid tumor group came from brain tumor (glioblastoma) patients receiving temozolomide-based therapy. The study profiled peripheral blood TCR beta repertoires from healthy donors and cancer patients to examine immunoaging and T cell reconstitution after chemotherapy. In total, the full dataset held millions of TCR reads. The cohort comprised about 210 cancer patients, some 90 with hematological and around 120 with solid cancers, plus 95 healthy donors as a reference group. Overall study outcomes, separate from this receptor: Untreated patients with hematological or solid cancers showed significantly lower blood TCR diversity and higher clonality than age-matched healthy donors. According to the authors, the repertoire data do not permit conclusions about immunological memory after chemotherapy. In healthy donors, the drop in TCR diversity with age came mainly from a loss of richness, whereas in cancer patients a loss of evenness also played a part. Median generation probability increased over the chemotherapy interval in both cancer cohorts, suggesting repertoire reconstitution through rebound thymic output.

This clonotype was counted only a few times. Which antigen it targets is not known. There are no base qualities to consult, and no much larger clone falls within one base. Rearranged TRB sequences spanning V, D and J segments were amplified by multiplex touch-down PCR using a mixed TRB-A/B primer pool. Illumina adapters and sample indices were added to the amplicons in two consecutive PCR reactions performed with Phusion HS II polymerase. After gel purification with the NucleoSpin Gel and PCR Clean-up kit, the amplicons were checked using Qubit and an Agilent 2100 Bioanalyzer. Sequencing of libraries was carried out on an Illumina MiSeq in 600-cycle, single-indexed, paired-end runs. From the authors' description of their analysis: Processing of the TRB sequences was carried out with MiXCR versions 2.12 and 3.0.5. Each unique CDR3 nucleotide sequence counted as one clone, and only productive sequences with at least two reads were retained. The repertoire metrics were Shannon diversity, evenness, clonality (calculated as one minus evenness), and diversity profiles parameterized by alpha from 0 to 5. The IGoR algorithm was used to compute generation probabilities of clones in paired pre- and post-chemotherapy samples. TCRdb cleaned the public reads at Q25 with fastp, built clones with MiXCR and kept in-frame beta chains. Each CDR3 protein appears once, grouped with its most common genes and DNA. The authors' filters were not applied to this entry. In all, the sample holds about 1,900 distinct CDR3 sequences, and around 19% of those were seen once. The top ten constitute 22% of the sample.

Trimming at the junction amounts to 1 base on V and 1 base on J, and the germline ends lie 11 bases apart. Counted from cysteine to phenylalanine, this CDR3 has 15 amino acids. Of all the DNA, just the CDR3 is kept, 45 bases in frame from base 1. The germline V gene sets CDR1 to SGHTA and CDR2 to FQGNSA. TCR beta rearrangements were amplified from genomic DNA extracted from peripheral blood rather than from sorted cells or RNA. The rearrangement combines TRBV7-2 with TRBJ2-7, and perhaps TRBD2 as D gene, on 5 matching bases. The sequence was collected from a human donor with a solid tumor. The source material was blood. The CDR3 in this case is CASSLVAGLSYEQYF. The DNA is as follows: TGTGCCAGCAGCTTAGTAGCCGGACTTTCCTACGAGCAGTACTTC.